Sequencing of this T cell receptor beta chain was carried out in a study of T-cell memory formation after mild COVID-19. Study-level background: Clusters of TCRs were largely donor specific.

Trimming removed 7 bases from V and 3 bases from J, with 12 bases in between. Germline lookup yields CDR1 ENHRY and CDR2 SYGVKD. The CDR3 totals 13 residues. The authors produced TCR alpha and TCR beta cDNA libraries with sample barcodes and UMIs by 5'RACE using constant-segment primers. One entry per CDR3 protein, called by TCRdb with MiXCR from the 5' RACE reads. The sample contains fewer than 450,000 distinct CDR3 sequences, 24% of which appear only once. Input material: PBMCs or a T cell subset sorted from them (not recorded which). The sequence was obtained from an adult woman who had mild COVID-19 (a few samples of this study predate the infection). Cell type and time point are not known. V is TRBV10-3 and J is TRBJ1-2; D may be TRBD1 (5 bases). CDR3 nucleotides: TGTGCCATCAATTCCGGGGGAGACTATGGCTACACCTTC. Its translation is CAINSGGDYGYTF.